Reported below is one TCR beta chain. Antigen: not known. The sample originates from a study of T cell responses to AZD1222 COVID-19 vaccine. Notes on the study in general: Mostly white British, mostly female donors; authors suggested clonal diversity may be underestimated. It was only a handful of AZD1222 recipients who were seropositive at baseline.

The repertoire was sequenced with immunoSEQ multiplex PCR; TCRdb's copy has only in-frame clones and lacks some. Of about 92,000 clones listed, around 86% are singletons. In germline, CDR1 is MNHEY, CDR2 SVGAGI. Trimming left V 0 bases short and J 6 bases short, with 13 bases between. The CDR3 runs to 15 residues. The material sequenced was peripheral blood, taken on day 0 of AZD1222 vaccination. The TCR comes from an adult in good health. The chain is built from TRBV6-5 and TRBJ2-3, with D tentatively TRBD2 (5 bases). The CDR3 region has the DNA TGTGCCAGCAGTTACTCTGGAAGGGAGCAGGATACGCAGTATTTT. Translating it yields CASSYSGREQDTQYF.